Below, 13 T cell receptor beta chains from the same sample are listed, as sequenced in a study of cytomegalovirus exposure and HLA in healthy donors. The PCR was carried out with 60 Vbeta primers and 13 Jbeta primers. The data were produced by immunoSEQ multiplex PCR, yet TCRdb's version contains in-frame clones alone and is incomplete. This table holds about 160,000 clones, roughly 76% found once. The sequenced material came from PBMCs. The receptors here all came from a woman in her fifties or sixties in good health and CMV-seronegative.

The rearrangement uses TRBV7-2 and TRBJ1-2, with TRBD1 as a possible D gene (5 bases). The CDR3 consists of 14 residues. The germline V and J ends were trimmed by 3 bases and 5 bases, with 13 bases remaining between them. Germline V lookup: CDR1 SGHTA, CDR2 FQGNSA. The CDR3 spells CASSFSQEKYGYTF. CDR3 sequence (DNA): TGTGCCAGCAGCTTTTCACAGGAAAAATATGGCTACACCTTC.

This chain connects TRBV10-3 to TRBJ2-2; a possible D gene is TRBD2 (5 bases). Germline V gene data show CDR1 as ENHRY and CDR2 as SYGVKD. CDR3 length equals 15 residues. Trimming cost V 8 bases and J 0 bases, with 13 bases left between them. The CDR3 nucleotides read TGTGCCATCGGAAAACTAGACGCGAACACCGGGGAGCTGTTTTTT. Protein: CAIGKLDANTGELFF.

The chain has TRBV5-4 and TRBJ2-7, with TRBD1 matching 9 bases. After removal of 4 bases from V and 4 bases from J, the junction contained 9 bases not matched to a gene. This CDR3 has 15 amino acids. Germline values: CDR1 SGHNT, CDR2 YYREEE (reference sequence). As DNA, the CDR3 is TGTGCCAGCAGCCGGCCCCCGGGACAGGGATACGAGCAGTACTTC. Amino acid sequence: CASSRPPGQGYEQYF.

The V gene is TRBV18, the J gene TRBJ2-7; D is perhaps TRBD1 (5 bases). This CDR3 is 15 amino acids long. Germline V gene sequence: CDR1 KGHSH, CDR2 LQKENI. V dropped 2 bases and J dropped 5 bases, with 16 bases sitting between them. CDR3 in amino acids: CASSPGQGSMNEQYF. The CDR3 nucleotides are TGTGCCAGCTCACCAGGGCAGGGCTCTATGAACGAGCAGTACTTC.

This clone was detected only a few times. The chain carries TRBV19 and TRBJ2-3; 8 nucleotides agree with TRBD2. Germline values: CDR1 LNHDA, CDR2 SQIVND (reference sequence). This CDR3 has 15 residues. After removal of 2 bases from V and 2 bases from J, the junction contained 3 bases not matched to a gene. The DNA for the CDR3 is TGTGCCAGTAGTATACGGGAGGGATACACAGATACGCAGTATTTT. Its protein is CASSIREGYTDTQYF.

This rearrangement joins TRBV30 to TRBJ2-2, with 7 bases lining up with TRBD2. The CDR3 consists of 15 residues. V was clipped by 0 bases and J by 5 bases; unmatched bases: 6. Germline V gene sequence: CDR1 GTSNPN, CDR2 SVGIG (reference sequence). The CDR3 here is CAWSVRREGTGELFF. CDR3 in DNA: TGTGCCTGGAGTGTACGGAGGGAGGGAACCGGGGAGCTGTTTTTT. The whole variable domain, filled in from reference TRBV30 and TRBJ2-2, reads SQTIHQWPATLVQPVGSPLSLECTVEGTSNPNLYWYRQAAGRGLQLLFYSVGIGQISSEVPQNLSASRPQDRQFILSSKKLLLSDSGFYLCAWSVRREGTGELFFGEGSRLTVL.

The rearrangement links TRBV2 to TRBJ2-5; a weak D match, TRBD2 (6 bases). V dropped 9 bases and J dropped 3 bases, with 17 bases sitting between them. Germline V lookup: CDR1 SNHLY, CDR2 FYNNEI. The CDR3 spans 14 residues. The CDR3 sequence: CARGDWPGKETQYF. In DNA, the CDR3 is TGTGCCAGGGGGGACTGGCCAGGGAAAGAGACCCAGTACTTC.

J is TRBJ2-7 and V is TRBV18; TRBD2 matches at 11 bases. In germline, CDR1 is KGHSH, CDR2 LQKENI. CDR3 length: 19 residues. V lost 6 bases and J lost 2; bases outside the gene matches: 18. The DNA of the CDR3 is TGTGCCAGCTCCCCTGTTCTTATTAGCGGGAGGGGCACTCCCTACGAGCAGTACTTC. Encoded protein: CASSPVLISGRGTPYEQYF. Combining the CDR3 with reference TRBV18 and TRBJ2-7 gives the whole variable domain NAGVMQNPRHLVRRRGQEARLRCSPMKGHSHVYWYRQLPEEGLKFMVYLQKENIIDESGMPKERFSAEFPKEGPSILRIQQVVRGDSAAYFCASSPVLISGRGTPYEQYFGPGTRLTVT.

The V and J genes are TRBV4-2 and TRBJ2-7; D perhaps matches TRBD1 (6 bases). V lost 4 bases and J 0 bases, leaving 13 bases between the germline ends. The CDR3 totals 15 residues. The germline CDR1 and CDR2 sequences are LGHNA and YNFKEQ. CDR3 amino acids: CASSPSTGSSYEQYF. CDR3 DNA: TGTGCCAGCAGCCCTTCGACAGGAAGCTCCTACGAGCAGTACTTC.

The J gene is TRBJ2-7, the V gene TRBV28; TRBD2 is a possible D gene (6 bases). The CDR3 sequence is 12 residues long. With 8 bases removed from V and 3 bases from J, the gap between germline ends came to 11 bases. Germline loops: CDR1 MDHEN, CDR2 SYDVKM. CDR3 region: CASGGEYYEQYF. The CDR3 DNA reads as TGTGCCAGCGGCGGGGAATACTACGAGCAGTACTTC. The full variable domain, its missing parts supplied by reference TRBV28 and TRBJ2-7, is DVKVTQSSRYLVKRTGEKVFLECVQDMDHENMFWYRQDPGLGLRLIYFSYDVKMKEKGDIPEGYSVSREKKERFSLILESASTNQTSMYLCASGGEYYEQYFGPGTRLTVT.

This chain joins TRBV5-6 and TRBJ2-7; D may be TRBD1 (5 bases). The V and J ends lost 4 bases and 6 bases respectively, with 11 bases between them. CDR3 length: 12 amino acids. Germline V gives CDR1 SGHDT, CDR2 YYEEEE. CDR3 nucleotide sequence: TGTGCCAGCAGCAGACAGATTGGCGAGCAGTACTTC. It codes for CASSRQIGEQYF.

This clone was observed once. J is TRBJ1-2 and V is TRBV5-6; 7 positions match TRBD1. Per the germline V gene, CDR1 is SGHDT and CDR2 is YYEEEE. V lost 3 bases, J lost 6 bases, and 5 bases stayed unmatched. The CDR3 runs to 13 residues. Here the CDR3 reads CASSSTGVDGYTF. For the CDR3, the DNA is TGTGCCAGCAGCTCTACAGGGGTTGATGGCTACACCTTC.

V gene TRBV4-3 combines with J gene TRBJ2-1; 10 nucleotides align to TRBD2. V trimming: 4 bases; J trimming: 1 base; junction bases outside the gene matches: 13. Germline-derived CDR1 and CDR2 are LGHNA and YSLEER. This CDR3 is 19 amino acids long. The CDR3 DNA is TGCGCCAGCAGCCTGGGGGCCGGACTAGCGGCAAAATCCTACAATGAGCAGTTCTTC. Translating gives CASSLGAGLAAKSYNEQFF.